What follows are 30 T cell receptor beta chains derived from one specimen sequenced in a study of T cells expressing NK-cell markers. TCRdb re-called the 5' RACE reads and gives one entry per CDR3 protein, without DNA. Its table records over 13,000 distinct CDR3 sequences. The source material was blood T cells: a sorted CD56 or NKG2C T cell subset, CD4+ or CD8+ T cells, or bulk PBMC T cells (not recorded which). The receptors originated from a man aged 18-70 years in good health.

The V gene is TRBV10-3, the J gene TRBJ2-7; checking the TCRdb D call of TRBD2 is not possible without DNA. The CDR3 contains 16 residues. CDR1 and CDR2 (germline): ENHRY, SYGVKD. The CDR3 sequence: CAISDHPSGSSYEQYF.

The rearrangement joins TRBV14 to TRBJ2-7; TCRdb designates TRBD1, a call that cannot be tested without DNA. From germline, CDR1 is SGHDN and CDR2 FVKESK. This CDR3 comprises 15 residues. CDR3 residues: CASSPGLGGADEQYF.

J is TRBJ1-3 and V is TRBV20-1. The germline CDR1 and CDR2 sequences are DFQATT and SNEGSKA (reference sequence). CDR3 size: 12 residues. This CDR3 is CSAQDQRNTIYF.

The chain recombines TRBV9 with TRBJ1-2. CDR1 and CDR2 (germline): SGDLS, YYNGEE. CDR3 length: 13 amino acids. CDR3 protein: CASSVENNYGYTF.

This sequence joins TRBV7-2 and TRBJ2-5. Germline V lookup: CDR1 SGHTA, CDR2 FQGNSA. The CDR3 contains 13 residues. The CDR3 loop is CASSLLGTETQYF. The full variable domain, in which reference TRBV7-2 and TRBJ2-5 provide the parts outside the CDR3, is GAGVSQSPSNKVTEKGKDVELRCDPISGHTALYWYRQSLGQGLEFLIYFQGNSAPDKSGLPSDRFSAERTGGSVSTLTIQRTQQEDSAVYLCASSLLGTETQYFGPGTRLLVL.

The chain combines TRBV2 with TRBJ2-3; as DNA is missing, the TRBD1 call by TCRdb cannot be tested. In germline, CDR1 is SNHLY, CDR2 FYNNEI. This CDR3 spans 14 amino acids. The CDR3 spells CASSEGQRWDTQYF.

V usage is TRBV10-2 and J usage is TRBJ1-5. Germline V gene lookup returns CDR1 WSHSY and CDR2 SAAADI. This CDR3 spans 13 amino acids. The CDR3 sequence is CASSEREWQPQHF.

CDR3: CSGGTGVGTEAFF. The chain links TRBV20-1 to TRBJ1-1; TCRdb indicates TRBD1, and absent DNA this call remains unverified. The CDR3 extends over 13 amino acids. CDR1 is DFQATT and CDR2 is SNEGSKA in the germline V gene (reference sequence).

The chain recombines TRBV7-6 with TRBJ2-1; absent DNA, TCRdb's TRBD1 call cannot be checked. Germline V gene lookup returns CDR1 SGHVS and CDR2 FNYEAQ. The CDR3 loop spans 17 amino acids. The CDR3 loop reads CASSREQGAGFYNEQFF.

The rearrangement uses TRBV29-1 and TRBJ2-1; TCRdb proposes TRBD2, but this gene call is untestable without DNA. CDR3 length equals 17 residues. Per the germline V gene, CDR1 is SQVTM and CDR2 is ANQGSEA. This CDR3 reads CSVGGTSGPSSYNEQFF.

The chain employs TRBV5-1 and TRBJ1-2. The length of the CDR3 is 13 residues. CDR1 and CDR2 (germline): SGHRS, YFSETQ. CDR3 sequence reads: CASSPTTIYGYTF.

The gene calls are TRBV20-1 and TRBJ1-5. Germline CDR1 is DFQATT and CDR2 is SNEGSKA (reference sequence). The CDR3 runs to 13 residues. The CDR3 region is CSARSGGLQPQHF.

This chain links TRBV27 with TRBJ2-1. From germline, CDR1 is MNHEY and CDR2 SMNVEV (reference sequence). The CDR3 covers 13 residues. CDR3 sequence: CASSTNTVGEQFF.

The chain joins TRBV20-1 to TRBJ2-1; the TRBD2 assignment by TCRdb is unverifiable without DNA. The CDR3 has 17 residues. Germline CDR1 is DFQATT and CDR2 is SNEGSKA (reference sequence). The CDR3 reads CSARDPVLAGEHNEQFF.

The J gene is TRBJ1-5, the V gene TRBV7-2; TCRdb picks TRBD1, but there is no DNA to check that call. CDR3 length equals 15 residues. CDR1 is SGHTA and CDR2 is FQGNSA in the germline V gene. The CDR3 reads CASSLAPGTGQPQHF.

This rearrangement joins TRBV20-1 to TRBJ2-4; the D gene TCRdb calls, TRBD1, cannot be checked with no DNA. The CDR3 has 14 amino acids. CDR1 and CDR2 (germline): DFQATT, SNEGSKA (reference sequence). The CDR3 reads CSAREYRGLNIQYF.

The V and J genes are TRBV3-1 and TRBJ2-2. The CDR3 has 15 amino acids. The germline gives CDR1 LGHDT, CDR2 YNNKEL (reference sequence). CDR3 loop: CASSRSGRDTGELFF.

The genes are TRBV6-1 and TRBJ1-5; TCRdb designates TRBD1, a call that cannot be tested without DNA. The CDR3 runs 16 residues. In germline, CDR1 is MNHNS, CDR2 SASEGT. CDR3: CASNPGPRISNQPQHF.

The CDR3 sequence is CSVSLPSSYEQYF. The chain joins TRBV29-1 to TRBJ2-7; there is no DNA to check the TCRdb D call of TRBD2. Germline-derived CDR1 and CDR2 are SQVTM and ANQGSEA. The CDR3 runs to 13 residues.

CDR3 residues: CASSPLANYNSPLHF. V is TRBV28 and J is TRBJ1-6. CDR1 is MDHEN and CDR2 is SYDVKM in the germline V gene. The CDR3 consists of 15 residues.

The CDR3 spells CASSLEGTSEQYF. The rearrangement uses TRBV7-9 and TRBJ2-7. CDR3 length: 13 residues. Germline V gene lookup returns CDR1 SEHNR and CDR2 FQNEAQ (reference sequence).

The rearrangement uses TRBV7-9 and TRBJ2-1; as DNA is missing, the TRBD1 call by TCRdb cannot be tested. This CDR3 is built from 13 residues. CDR1 and CDR2 from the germline V gene are SEHNR and FQNEAQ (reference sequence). CDR3 in amino acids: CASSFGGGNEQFF. The whole variable domain, remainder taken from reference TRBV7-9 and TRBJ2-1, is DTGVSQNPRHKITKRGQNVTFRCDPISEHNRLYWYRQTLGQGPEFLTYFQNEAQLEKSRLLSDRFSAERPKGSFSTLEIQRTEQGDSAMYLCASSFGGGNEQFFGPGTRLTVL.

The V and J genes are TRBV13 and TRBJ2-5; TCRdb returns TRBD1, unconfirmable since there is no DNA. The germline gives CDR1 PRHDT, CDR2 FYEKMQ (reference sequence). The CDR3 is made up of 14 amino acids. Here the CDR3 reads CASSRDRAQETQYF.

The chain combines TRBV29-1 with TRBJ1-2. The germline gives CDR1 SQVTM, CDR2 ANQGSEA. This CDR3 spans 12 amino acids. The CDR3 here is CSVRALHHGYTF.

The chain recombines TRBV7-6 with TRBJ1-3. CDR1 SGHVS and CDR2 FNYEAQ come from the germline V gene. This CDR3 comprises 15 residues. The CDR3 reads CASTRGVGSGNTIYF. Combining the CDR3 with reference TRBV7-6 and TRBJ1-3 gives the whole variable domain GAGVSQSPRYKVTKRGQDVALRCDPISGHVSLYWYRQALGQGPEFLTYFNYEAQQDKSGLPNDRFSAERPEGSISTLTIQRTEQRDSAMYRCASTRGVGSGNTIYFGEGSWLTVV.

The chain combines TRBV7-9 with TRBJ1-2; the TCRdb D gene call, TRBD1, has no DNA to confirm it. Germline lookup yields CDR1 SEHNR and CDR2 FQNEAQ (reference sequence). The CDR3 has 16 residues. The CDR3 here is CASSLFYPGQGRGYTF.

The J gene is TRBJ2-6, the V gene TRBV6-5. The CDR3 has 15 amino acids. CDR1 is MNHEY and CDR2 is SVGAGI in the germline V gene. The CDR3 is CASSWLGSGANVLTF.

V usage is TRBV20-1 and J usage is TRBJ1-1. This CDR3 has 14 residues. Germline CDR1 is DFQATT and CDR2 is SNEGSKA (reference sequence). The CDR3 here is CSARDNLKNTEAFF.

J is TRBJ1-2 and V is TRBV20-1. The germline CDR1 and CDR2 sequences are DFQATT and SNEGSKA (reference sequence). The CDR3 runs 13 residues. CDR3 protein: CSARKTANYGYTF.

The chain uses TRBV11-2 and TRBJ2-3; TCRdb's D call, TRBD2, is unchecked because there is no DNA. This CDR3 comprises 19 residues. Per the germline V gene, CDR1 is SGHAT and CDR2 is FQNNGV. Here the CDR3 reads CASSLSYLAGGTSTDTQYF.